This record covers a single TCR beta chain. Its antigen is currently unknown. A multiplex PCR was run with 60 Vbeta primers and 13 Jbeta primers. The repertoire was sequenced with immunoSEQ multiplex PCR; TCRdb's copy has only in-frame clones and lacks some. Here the sample spans roughly 120,000 clones, 79% being singletons. The sample originates from a study of cytomegalovirus exposure and HLA in healthy donors. Whole-study results and caveats: One later analysis reportedly identified an Asian-associated ancestry cluster that showed fewer N-insertions than the roughly 620-donor mean.

Trimming cost V 3 bases and J 0 bases, with 14 bases left between them. The V gene's germline CDR1 is LNHDA and CDR2 SQIVND (reference sequence). The length of the CDR3 is 16 residues. Material for sequencing was PBMCs. This receptor was obtained from a man younger than 40 in good health and CMV-seropositive. The J gene is TRBJ1-1, the V gene TRBV19, with a possible D match to TRBD1 (5 bases). The CDR3 reads CASSILPGNMNTEAFF. The CDR3 nucleotides read TGTGCCAGTAGTATTCTGCCAGGGAACATGAACACTGAAGCTTTCTTT.